This T cell receptor beta chain was sequenced in a study of cytomegalovirus exposure and HLA in healthy donors. Study information: Early release data held 85 million to 95 million unique TCRs from HLA-typed donors.

General observations from the study: When analyzed later, a missense DCLRE1C variant was found to be linked to TCR beta V- and J-gene trimming.

The PCR contained 60 Vbeta and 13 Jbeta primers. The table came from immunoSEQ multiplex PCR; TCRdb's copy has only in-frame clones and leaves some out. The repertoire holds about 140,000 clones, with more than 70% as singletons. About this clone: Its antigen is unknown.

The receptor was derived from a man aged 45-60 years in good health and CMV-seronegative. The specimen was PBMCs.

The CDR3 nucleotides read TGTGCCAGGGGCCCCCCCCGGGACTTGCTAGATACGCAGTATTTT. Translating it yields CARGPPRDLLDTQYF. This rearrangement joins TRBV6-4 to TRBJ2-3; TRBD2 might be the D (6 bases). The germline V gene has CDR1 MRHNA and CDR2 SNTAGT. The CDR3 covers 15 residues. V shed 9 bases and J shed 5 bases, with 21 bases lying between them.